This T cell receptor (beta chain) was sequenced for a study of shared clonotypes between healthy human individuals. General study findings and limits: Collection of samples was limited to blood; tissue repertoires likely differ.

Using ten immunoSEQ deep assay plates, investigators sequenced unsorted PBMC DNA. The protocol was immunoSEQ multiplex PCR, while the TCRdb copy is restricted to in-frame clones and leaves out a portion. The table records some 500,000 clones, more than 70% of them present only once. This CDR3 contains 14 residues. V shed 2 bases, J shed 6 bases, and the junction held 7 bases outside the gene matches. CDR1 is GTSNPN, CDR2 SVGIG, per germline (reference sequence). With respect to this clone: Its antigen is not known.

Nashville, Tennessee was home to all donors, each a Caucasian adult. In unsorted samples, genomic DNA was obtained using 75 million to 90 million PBMCs. This receptor was identified in a middle-aged woman in good health. Some clones in this sample may be carry-over from other donors' samples. The sequencing input was PBMCs. This chain joins TRBV30 and TRBJ2-7; 10 positions match TRBD1. CDR3 coding DNA: TGTGCCTGGAGTAGTGGGACAGGGGTTTTCGAGCAGTACTTC. The encoded protein is CAWSSGTGVFEQYF.